The following is a T cell receptor beta chain sequence with its context. What it binds is unknown. Running of the assay took place at deep level. Investigators spread the genomic DNA of each subset evenly over several immunoSEQ plates. For sorted subsets, about 200 ng DNA per replicate equaled approximately 30,000 T cell genomes. TCRdb's copy holds only in-frame clones and misses some; the assay was immunoSEQ multiplex PCR. The sample holds approximately 740,000 clones, about 91% seen once. Trimming shortened V by 6 bases and J by 2 bases, and 4 bases separated the two germline ends. CDR1 is SNHLY and CDR2 is FYNNEI in the germline V gene. The CDR3 consists of 11 residues. Naive CD8 cells, CD45RO-negative and positively selected for CCR7, excluded terminally differentiated effector memory CD45RA+ cells. The data derive from a study of shared clonotypes between healthy human individuals. General study results and limits: Generally, naive subsets (rather than memory subsets) showed larger estimated richness.

Sequenced: naive CD8+ T cells sorted from blood. The TCR originated in a man aged 25 to 40 in good health. The rearrangement uses TRBV2 and TRBJ2-5; D is unresolved. The CDR3 DNA follows: TGTGCCAGCAGACAACAAGAGACCCAGTACTTC. Protein: CASRQQETQYF.